Only one count was recorded for the clone carrying this T cell receptor beta chain. This entry comes from a study of blood T cell repertoires in COVID-19. Trimming removed 5 bases from V and 4 bases from J, with 8 bases in between. Germline V gives CDR1 SGHVS, CDR2 FQNEAQ. There are 12 residues in the CDR3. In the authors' workflow: Reference gene primers were amplified, and this amplification served to estimate nucleated cell counts. TCRdb keeps only in-frame clones here, not all; method: immunoSEQ multiplex PCR. The V and J calls and clone size come from that table; D and trimming were worked out from the DNA. The sample yields about 190,000 clones, around 89% seen once.

J is TRBJ2-5 and V is TRBV7-8; D gene uncertain. This TCR came from a middle-aged man with active or convalescent COVID-19. Sequencing was done on a sample of peripheral blood. The CDR3 coding sequence is TGTGCCAGCAGCCCCTACCCAGAGACCCAGTACTTC. Protein sequence: CASSPYPETQYF.